The rows below give T cell receptor beta chains drawn from one sample of a study of OX40 agonist ivuxolimab in advanced cancers. Repertoires were generated with immunoSEQ multiplex PCR, while TCRdb's copy carries only in-frame clones and drops some. The sample lists about 25,000 clones, 70% to 80% seen once, with around 33% in the top ten. The sequenced sample was CD4+ or CD8+ T cells sorted from blood, obtained in a trial of the OX40 agonist ivuxolimab. The receptors derive from an adult with an advanced solid tumor such as melanoma, head and neck, liver or kidney cancer. Each CDR3 is given with its conserved first and last residue. The size field is filled for only some rows; it gives once, few, many or a size class.

V	size	J	CDR3
TRBV7-9	.	TRBJ2-1	CASSSPSSSGSSYNEQFF
TRBV2	few	TRBJ1-4	CASYSRGSSEKLFF
TRBV7-9	.	TRBJ1-2	CASSRHTSNYGYTF
TRBV6-5	.	TRBJ2-5	CASEGLGQETQYF
TRBV13	.	TRBJ2-3	CASSSPGRLSTDTQYF
TRBV29-1	.	TRBJ2-1	CSVEQPLSSYNEQFF
TRBV10-1	once	TRBJ2-1	CASSESREGVYAEQFF
TRBV11-3	.	TRBJ2-7	CASGYRGRRYEQYF
TRBV7-9	.	TRBJ2-1	CASSFALAGHNEQFF
TRBV6-4	.	TRBJ1-6	CASSEDRENSPLHF
TRBV9	.	TRBJ2-3	CASSPSRGAQYF
TRBV14	.	TRBJ2-3	CASSRETGSTDTQYF
TRBV9	.	TRBJ2-1	CASSSLAGVAYNEQFF
TRBV28	few	TRBJ2-5	CASSFFLPSGGDLRTQYF
TRBV7-8	once	TRBJ2-3	CASSSDRRRTDTQYF
TRBV5-1	.	TRBJ1-2	CASSLTWVCGCGYTF
TRBV30	.	TRBJ2-4	CAWSSPWAKNIQYF
TRBV11-3	once	TRBJ2-2	CASSLERGNTGELFF
TRBV19	many	TRBJ2-1	CASSTDRAGYNEQFF
TRBV5-1	.	TRBJ2-2	CASSNTGELFF
TRBV5-4	.	TRBJ2-1	CASRPGRQGLSSYNEQFF
TRBV6-6	.	TRBJ1-1	CASLQGPGLTNTEAFF
TRBV6-5	.	TRBJ1-1	CASSYSMIDSEAFF
TRBV29-1	.	TRBJ2-1	CSVEKYGDRNNEQFF
TRBV5-1	few	TRBJ1-5	CASSLWGAQNQPQHF
TRBV28	.	TRBJ2-7	CASSLGPWEQYF
TRBV6-5	.	TRBJ1-5	CASSYSFYSNQPQHF
TRBV5-6	.	TRBJ2-1	CASSFIREGRNEQFF
TRBV6-5	.	TRBJ2-1	CASGRDSNNEQFF
TRBV4-1	.	TRBJ1-2	CASSQGDENYGYTF
TRBV30	.	TRBJ2-3	CAWSVLAGGADTQYF